The 27 T cell receptor beta chains presented below share a single source sample, sequenced in a study of CD8 T cells in ankylosing spondylitis. Study-level results: A TCR beta motif of eight or nine highly homologous variants seemed to mark ankylosing spondylitis blood.

TCRdb re-called the 5' RACE reads through MiXCR, storing one row per CDR3 protein. The sample yields 700,000 or so distinct CDR3 sequences, over 15% seen once. These receptors lack a known antigen. The sequencing sample was made of blood, either unsorted or a sorted T cell fraction (not recorded which). These receptor sequences come from a male donor with ankylosing spondylitis.

This clonotype has just one count. The V call is TRBV7-9, the J call TRBJ2-1; 7 nucleotides line up with TRBD2. CDR1 and CDR2 (germline): SEHNR, FQNEAQ (reference sequence). The CDR3 totals 13 residues. V dropped 5 bases and J dropped 10; count of bases not matched to a gene: 8. The DNA of the CDR3 is TGTGCCAGCAGCCCGGGACTACCGGACGAGCAGTTCTTC. This sequence encodes CASSPGLPDEQFF. The whole variable domain, remainder taken from reference TRBV7-9 and TRBJ2-1, is DTGVSQNPRHKITKRGQNVTFRCDPISEHNRLYWYRQTLGQGPEFLTYFQNEAQLEKSRLLSDRFSAERPKGSFSTLEIQRTEQGDSAMYLCASSPGLPDEQFFGPGTRLTVL.

The V and J genes are TRBV4-1 and TRBJ2-3; 11 bases line up with TRBD2. This CDR3 comprises 16 residues. The germline CDR1 and CDR2 sequences are MGHRA and YSYEKL. The V and J ends lost 6 bases and 6 bases, in that order; junction bases with no gene match: 11. The CDR3 sequence is CASSPTSGGPGDTQYF. DNA for the CDR3: TGCGCCAGCAGTCCTACTAGCGGGGGCCCGGGGGATACGCAGTATTTT.

This clonotype was observed at least ten times. This rearrangement joins TRBV29-1 to TRBJ2-3; unclear D gene. This CDR3 has 12 residues. Trimming took off 3 bases at V and 0 bases at J, with 4 bases between the two ends. Germline CDR1 reads SQVTM; CDR2 reads ANQGSEA. CDR3 sequence reads: CSVDFSTDTQYF. The CDR3 bases are TGCAGCGTTGATTTTAGCACAGATACGCAGTATTTT.

This clonotype was seen many times. The V and J genes are TRBV12-3 or TRBV12-4 and TRBJ1-1; the D gene is possibly TRBD1 (5 bases). The CDR3 consists of 13 residues. Trimming removed 4 bases from V and 11 bases from J, with 17 bases in between. DNA of the CDR3: TGTGCCAGCAGTTGGGTCCAGGGAGACTCGGCTTTCTTT. Amino acids: CASSWVQGDSAFF.

In its sample, this clonotype was seen once. This chain links TRBV2 with TRBJ2-5; D may be TRBD1 or TRBD2 (5 bases each). This CDR3 is built from 14 residues. The V gene lost 6 bases and the J gene lost 5 bases, with 16 bases spanning the gap. Germline V gene data show CDR1 as SNHLY and CDR2 as FYNNEI. CDR3 DNA: TGTGCCAGCAGCACCGGTTGGGGGATCGAGACCCAGTACTTC. It is translated as CASSTGWGIETQYF.

V gene TRBV3-1 combines with J gene TRBJ2-1; 9 bases agree with TRBD2. The CDR3 consists of 18 residues. V was pared by 4 bases and J by 9 bases, with 19 bases of the junction left unmatched. Germline lookup yields CDR1 LGHDT and CDR2 YNNKEL (reference sequence). For the CDR3, the DNA is TGTGCCAGCAGCCCCCAGCCGTCTGCGGGGGGGAGCCTGGGTGAGCAGTTCTTC. Translation: CASSPQPSAGGSLGEQFF.

The rearrangement joins TRBV5-5 to TRBJ2-7; D may correspond to TRBD1 or TRBD2 (5 bases each). Trimming removed 4 bases from V and 2 bases from J, with 10 bases in between. The length of the CDR3 is 13 residues. Germline-derived CDR1 and CDR2 are SGHKS and YYEKEE (reference sequence). The CDR3 region has the DNA TGTGCCAGCAGCGGGATGGGACCCTACGAGCAGTACTTC. Residues: CASSGMGPYEQYF.

This clonotype was seen more than once but under ten times. This chain connects TRBV6-2 or TRBV6-3 to TRBJ2-7; D possibly corresponds to TRBD1 (6 bases). Germline values: CDR1 MNHEY, CDR2 SVGEGT. Deletions cut 2 bases from V and 3 bases from J, with 14 bases between. There are 15 residues in the CDR3. In DNA form, the CDR3 reads TGTGCCAGCAGTTACCGGGACACTACTTACTACGAGCAGTACTTC. It is translated as CASSYRDTTYYEQYF.

This clonotype was observed a handful of times. The chain combines TRBV27 with TRBJ2-7; 8 bases line up with TRBD1. Per germline, CDR1 MNHEY and CDR2 SMNVEV (reference sequence). V dropped 3 bases and J dropped 6; count of bases not matched to a gene: 7. This CDR3 is 14 amino acids long. The CDR3 loop is CASSFPGTGSEQYF. The DNA for the CDR3 is TGTGCCAGCAGTTTCCCAGGGACAGGAAGCGAGCAGTACTTC.

This rearrangement joins TRBV7-9 to TRBJ2-5; the match to TRBD1 covers 9 bases. The J segment lost 5 bases and the V segment lost 1 base, leaving 5 bases of the junction unmatched. Germline V gene lookup returns CDR1 SEHNR and CDR2 FQNEAQ (reference sequence). The CDR3 extends over 15 amino acids. The CDR3 bases are TGTGCCAGCAGCTTAGGAGGGACAGGGCTGGAGACCCAGTACTTC. Its protein is CASSLGGTGLETQYF.

This rearrangement joins TRBV4-3 to TRBJ2-1; TRBD2 might be the D (5 bases). The V end lost 0 bases, the J end lost 5 bases, and 17 bases lay between the germline ends. CDR3 length: 17 residues. CDR1 is LGHNA, CDR2 YSLEER, per germline. CDR3 loop: CASSQDTLYGNHNEQFF. CDR3 DNA: TGCGCCAGCAGCCAAGATACGTTATACGGGAACCACAATGAGCAGTTCTTC.

The gene calls are TRBV29-1 and TRBJ2-7, with 7 bases fitting TRBD1. Germline V gene data show CDR1 as SQVTM and CDR2 as ANQGSEA. The CDR3 is 13 residues long. With 3 bases clipped from V and 5 bases from J, the junction kept 7 bases outside the gene matches. The CDR3 is CSVDKRGHNEQYF. The CDR3 region has the DNA TGCAGCGTTGATAAGAGGGGGCATAACGAGCAGTACTTC.

V is TRBV12-3 or TRBV12-4 and J is TRBJ1-1; unclear D gene. This CDR3 is built from 17 residues. V gave up 6 bases and J gave up 0 bases, with 20 bases separating them. CDR3 bases: TGTGCCAGCAGCCACCGGGCGCAATCCTTCTTGAACACTGAAGCTTTCTTT. This sequence encodes CASSHRAQSFLNTEAFF.

V usage is TRBV21-1 and J usage is TRBJ1-5; the D call TRBD1 from the table was never checked on the DNA. TRBV21-1 counts as a pseudogene. CDR3 size: 18 residues. For the CDR3, the DNA is TGTGCCAGCAGCAAAGCTCGAAGAGGACAGGGCCTAAATCAGCCCCAGCATTTT. It is translated as CASSKARRGQGLNQPQHF.

The chain joins TRBV11-3 to TRBJ2-4, with TRBD1 as a possible D gene (6 bases). The ends were cut back, 5 bases at V and 0 bases at J, with 17 bases in the middle. The germline CDR1 and CDR2 sequences are SGHNT and YENEEA. This CDR3 is built from 17 residues. CDR3 sequence: CASSPPSTGAAKNIQYF. The CDR3 region has the DNA TGTGCCAGCAGCCCACCGTCGACAGGAGCAGCCAAAAACATTCAGTACTTC.

The genes are TRBV28 and TRBJ1-4, with 7 bases lining up with TRBD1. The V and J ends lost 7 bases and 7 bases, in that order; junction bases with no gene match: 12. The CDR3 covers 15 residues. Germline assignment: CDR1 MDHEN and CDR2 SYDVKM. CDR3 residues: CASTSPTGRAEKLFF. In DNA form, the CDR3 reads TGTGCCAGCACCTCCCCGACAGGGCGGGCTGAAAAACTGTTTTTT.

The chain couples TRBV7-9 to TRBJ2-3, with 7 bases lining up with TRBD2. The CDR3 has 15 amino acids. Germline lookup yields CDR1 SEHNR and CDR2 FQNEAQ (reference sequence). Trimming took 5 bases from V and 2 from J; bases not matched to a gene: 7. In DNA, the CDR3 is TGTGCCAGCAGCCCCGGGACTAAAAACACAGATACGCAGTATTTT. As protein: CASSPGTKNTDTQYF. The full variable domain, its missing parts supplied by reference TRBV7-9 and TRBJ2-3, is DTGVSQNPRHKITKRGQNVTFRCDPISEHNRLYWYRQTLGQGPEFLTYFQNEAQLEKSRLLSDRFSAERPKGSFSTLEIQRTEQGDSAMYLCASSPGTKNTDTQYFGPGTRLTVL.

This chain joins TRBV12-3 or TRBV12-4 and TRBJ2-1; TRBD1 agrees at 7 bases. The CDR3 contains 18 residues. Trimming cost V 5 bases and J 1 base; bases outside gene matches: 14. DNA for the CDR3: TGTGCCAGCAGTGCGCGCACCCGGGACAGACGTTCCTACAATGAGCAGTTCTTC. Encoded protein: CASSARTRDRRSYNEQFF.

The rearrangement uses TRBV28 and TRBJ2-3, with 7 bases lining up with TRBD2. The CDR3 is 14 residues long. Germline V lookup: CDR1 MDHEN, CDR2 SYDVKM. V lost 6 bases to trimming and J lost 3 bases; unmatched junction nucleotides: 6. The DNA of the CDR3 is TGTGCCAGCAGGCAACTAGCGTCGACAGATACGCAGTATTTT. Amino acids: CASRQLASTDTQYF.

V usage is TRBV4-2 and J usage is TRBJ1-5; D may be TRBD1 (6 bases). Per the germline V gene, CDR1 is LGHNA and CDR2 is YNFKEQ. Trimming took off 0 bases at V and 6 bases at J, with 12 bases between the two ends. CDR3 length equals 15 residues. CDR3 protein: CASSQDPRGGQPQHF. The DNA for the CDR3 is TGTGCCAGCAGCCAAGATCCCCGAGGGGGTCAGCCCCAGCATTTT.

The CDR3 protein is CASSPPRGLNEAFF. CDR3 bases: TGTGCCAGCAGCCCCCCCCGGGGACTGAATGAAGCTTTCTTT. This sequence joins TRBV11-2 and TRBJ1-1; D may be TRBD1 (5 bases). Germline loops: CDR1 SGHAT, CDR2 FQNNGV. Trimming left V 5 bases short and J 7 bases short, with 17 bases between. The CDR3 is 14 amino acids.

DNA for the CDR3: TGCGCCAGTCTGCAGGACAGGGCCACAGATACGCAGTATTTT. This translates into CASLQDRATDTQYF. This chain links TRBV5-1 with TRBJ2-3, with 8 bases lining up with TRBD1. CDR3 length equals 14 residues. Trimming at V came to 8 bases and at J to 2 bases, leaving 7 bases not matched to a gene. CDR1 SGHRS and CDR2 YFSETQ come from the germline V gene. The complete variable domain, with remaining parts taken from reference TRBV5-1 and TRBJ2-3, reads KAGVTQTPRYLIKTRGQQVTLSCSPISGHRSVSWYQQTPGQGLQFLFEYFSETQRNKGNFPGRFSGRQFSNSRSEMNVSTLELGDSALYLCASLQDRATDTQYFGPGTRLTVL.

The J gene is TRBJ2-5, the V gene TRBV7-2; tentative D call: TRBD1 (5 bases). The CDR3 has 15 residues. Trimming took 4 bases from V and 1 from J, leaving 13 bases between them. Germline V gene data show CDR1 as SGHTA and CDR2 as FQGNSA. CDR3 coding DNA: TGTGCCAGCAGCTCCGTATACAGGATCCAAGAGACCCAGTACTTC. It encodes CASSSVYRIQETQYF.

This clonotype was observed a handful of times. J is TRBJ2-7 and V is TRBV27; the D is unclear. The CDR3 totals 11 residues. Trimming removed 5 bases from V and 5 bases from J, with 7 bases in between. Germline CDR1 is MNHEY and CDR2 is SMNVEV (reference sequence). For the CDR3, the DNA is TGTGCCAGCAGTCCTACTCACGAGCAGTACTTC. The encoded protein is CASSPTHEQYF.

V gene TRBV5-6 combines with J gene TRBJ2-7; 11 bases match TRBD1. J lost 6 bases, V lost 3 bases, and 11 bases had no gene match. From germline, CDR1 is SGHDT and CDR2 YYEEEE. This CDR3 comprises 16 residues. The CDR3: CASSSPFTGTGGEQYF. For the CDR3, the DNA is TGTGCCAGCAGCTCGCCCTTTACGGGGACAGGGGGCGAGCAGTACTTC.

This clonotype was seen repeatedly, ten times or more. V gene TRBV29-1 combines with J gene TRBJ2-4, with TRBD1 matching 7 bases. Germline loops: CDR1 SQVTM, CDR2 ANQGSEA. After removal of 6 bases from V and 6 bases from J, the junction contained 8 bases not matched to a gene. This CDR3 is 13 amino acids long. DNA of the CDR3: TGCAGCGTAAAGGACAGGAGTTTAAACATTCAGTACTTC. Residues: CSVKDRSLNIQYF.

V usage is TRBV20-1 and J usage is TRBJ1-6; no clear D gene. The V gene lost 0 bases and the J gene lost 0 bases, with 12 bases spanning the gap. CDR1 and CDR2 from the germline V gene are DFQATT and SNEGSKA (reference sequence). The CDR3 runs 17 residues. For the CDR3, the DNA is TGCAGTGCTAGAGATGTACAGACGAGCTCCTATAATTCACCCCTCCACTTT. Its protein is CSARDVQTSSYNSPLHF.